This T cell receptor beta chain came from a study of CD4 and CD8 cells across lung adenocarcinoma regions. This CDR3 contains 16 residues. The V segment lost 2 bases and the J segment 4 bases; nucleotides outside the gene matches: 6. Looked up from germline, CDR1 is SGHTA and CDR2 is FQGNSA. This clonotype was observed many times. Via MiXCR, TCRdb re-called the PCR reads, giving one row per CDR3 protein. The data hold just under 10,000 distinct CDR3 sequences, with around 51% observed a single time. Source material: CD4+ T cells from the margin of a lung tumor. The V call is TRBV7-2, the J call TRBJ2-2, with TRBD1 matching 8 bases. This clonotype was sampled from a male donor with lung adenocarcinoma. The CD4 and CD8 labels of this study may be unreliable. The CDR3, as DNA: TGTGCCAGCAGCTTACAGGCAGGGGGCTTCACCGGGGAGCTGTTTTTT. Amino acid sequence: CASSLQAGGFTGELFF.